This passage covers 5 T cell receptor beta chains from one sample sequenced in a study of blood T cell repertoires in COVID-19. The data were produced by immunoSEQ multiplex PCR, yet TCRdb's version contains in-frame clones alone and is incomplete. The repertoire includes 270,000 or so clones, 75% to 90% of them detected once, and roughly 3.9% sits in the top ten. The sample was PBMCs or T cells enriched from blood (not recorded which). Every receptor here comes from a woman in her 30s with acute COVID-19.

The V gene is TRBV28, the J gene TRBJ2-2; possible D gene TRBD2, 6 bases. Trimming left V 2 bases short and J 2 bases short, with 9 bases between. There are 15 residues in the CDR3. Per the germline V gene, CDR1 is MDHEN and CDR2 is SYDVKM. The CDR3 sequence: CASSLPSDNTGELFF. In DNA, the CDR3 is TGTGCCAGCAGTTTACCTAGCGATAACACCGGGGAGCTGTTTTTT. Full variable domain (rest looked up from reference TRBV28 and TRBJ2-2): DVKVTQSSRYLVKRTGEKVFLECVQDMDHENMFWYRQDPGLGLRLIYFSYDVKMKEKGDIPEGYSVSREKKERFSLILESASTNQTSMYLCASSLPSDNTGELFFGEGSRLTVL.

The chain combines TRBV28 with TRBJ1-1; D ambiguous. The V end was cut by 7 bases, the J end by 6 bases, with 9 bases between. Germline CDR1 reads MDHEN; CDR2 reads SYDVKM. CDR3 size: 11 residues. The CDR3 spells CASTAGAEAFF. The CDR3 DNA is TGTGCCAGCACCGCGGGAGCTGAAGCTTTCTTT.

The rearrangement joins TRBV30 to TRBJ2-2; 9 bases match TRBD2. Trimming cost V 5 bases and J 3 bases; bases outside gene matches: 10. CDR3 size: 16 residues. Per germline, CDR1 GTSNPN and CDR2 SVGIG (reference sequence). The CDR3, as DNA: TGTGCCTGGGCAGAGGCGGGAGGGCCCTACACCGGGGAGCTGTTTTTT. This sequence encodes CAWAEAGGPYTGELFF.

This chain connects TRBV11-2 to TRBJ2-3; a weak D match, TRBD2 (5 bases). CDR1 and CDR2 (germline): SGHAT, FQNNGV. Trimming took off 3 bases at V and 4 bases at J, with 11 bases between the two ends. The CDR3 is made up of 14 amino acids. The CDR3 DNA follows: TGTGCCAGCAGCTTGAGGGCCCCCCCAGATACGCAGTATTTT. Translation: CASSLRAPPDTQYF.

The chain combines TRBV10-3 with TRBJ1-4; 7 nucleotides line up with TRBD1. Germline-derived CDR1 and CDR2 are ENHRY and SYGVKD. V was pared by 4 bases and J by 7 bases, with 12 bases of the junction left unmatched. CDR3 length: 16 amino acids. The chain's CDR3 is CAISGSLGQSGEKLFF. As DNA, the CDR3 is TGTGCCATCAGTGGCTCTCTGGGACAGTCGGGTGAAAAACTGTTTTTT.